This record concerns one TCR beta chain sequence. What it binds is not known. The CDR3 totals 15 residues. Germline CDR1 and CDR2: SGHVS and FQNEAQ. Trimming removed 2 bases at V and 1 base at J, with 9 bases between. These data originate in a study of cytomegalovirus exposure and HLA in healthy donors. Broader study findings: According to an earlier analysis, most TCR beta V segments yielded productive rearrangements about 87% or about 30% of the time. The only immune exposure information that was available was CMV serostatus. Owing to their indistinguishability, certain V segments, notably TRBV6-2 and TRBV6-3, were excluded.

PCR was performed using 60 Vbeta and 13 Jbeta primers. Sequencing used immunoSEQ multiplex PCR; TCRdb keeps in-frame clones, though not all of them. The data show about 130,000 clones, approximately 82% seen once. Sequences were obtained from PBMCs. The receptor comes from a boy between 2 and 15 years old in good health and CMV-seronegative. This chain uses TRBV7-8 with TRBJ1-5; TRBD1 might be the D (5 bases). The chain's CDR3 is CASSLPAGSNQPQHF. CDR3 coding DNA: TGTGCCAGCAGCTTACCGGCAGGGAGCAATCAGCCCCAGCATTTT. The entire variable domain, with the rest obtained from reference TRBV7-8 and TRBJ1-5, is as follows: GAGVSQSPRYKVAKRGQDVALRCDPISGHVSLFWYQQALGQGPEFLTYFQNEAQLDKSGLPSDRFFAERPEGSVSTLKIQRTQQEDSAVYLCASSLPAGSNQPQHFGDGTRLSIL.